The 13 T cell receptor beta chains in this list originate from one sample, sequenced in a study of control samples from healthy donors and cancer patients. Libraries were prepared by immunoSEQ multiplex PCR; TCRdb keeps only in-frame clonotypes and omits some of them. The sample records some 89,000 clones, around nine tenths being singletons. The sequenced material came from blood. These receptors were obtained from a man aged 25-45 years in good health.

CDR3 amino acids: CASSDGSYTGELFF. The DNA for the CDR3 is TGTGCCAGCAGTGACGGCAGTTACACCGGGGAGCTGTTTTTT. The rearrangement uses TRBV2 and TRBJ2-2; no firm D call. The CDR3 runs 14 residues. Per the germline V gene, CDR1 is SNHLY and CDR2 is FYNNEI. V lost 3 bases and J 3 bases, leaving 8 bases between the germline ends.

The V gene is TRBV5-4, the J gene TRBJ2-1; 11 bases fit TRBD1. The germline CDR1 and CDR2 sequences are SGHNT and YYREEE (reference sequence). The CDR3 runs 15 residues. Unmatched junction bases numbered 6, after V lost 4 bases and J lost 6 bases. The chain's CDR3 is CASSPRDRGTNEQFF. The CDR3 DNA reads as TGTGCCAGCAGCCCGCGGGACAGGGGGACCAATGAGCAGTTCTTC.

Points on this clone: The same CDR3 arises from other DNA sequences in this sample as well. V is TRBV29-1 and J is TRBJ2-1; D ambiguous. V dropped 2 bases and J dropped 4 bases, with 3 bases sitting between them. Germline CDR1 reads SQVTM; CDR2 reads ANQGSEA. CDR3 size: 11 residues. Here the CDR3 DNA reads TGCAGCGTTGAAACTTACAATGAGCAGTTCTTC. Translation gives CSVETYNEQFF.

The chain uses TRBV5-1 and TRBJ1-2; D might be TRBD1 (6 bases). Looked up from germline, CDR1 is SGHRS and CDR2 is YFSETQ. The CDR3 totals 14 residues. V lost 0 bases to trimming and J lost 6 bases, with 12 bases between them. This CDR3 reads CASSLVGAENGYTF. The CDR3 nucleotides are TGCGCCAGCAGCTTGGTGGGGGCGGAGAATGGCTACACCTTC. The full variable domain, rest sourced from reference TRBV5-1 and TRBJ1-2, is KAGVTQTPRYLIKTRGQQVTLSCSPISGHRSVSWYQQTPGQGLQFLFEYFSETQRNKGNFPGRFSGRQFSNSRSEMNVSTLELGDSALYLCASSLVGAENGYTFGSGTRLTVV.

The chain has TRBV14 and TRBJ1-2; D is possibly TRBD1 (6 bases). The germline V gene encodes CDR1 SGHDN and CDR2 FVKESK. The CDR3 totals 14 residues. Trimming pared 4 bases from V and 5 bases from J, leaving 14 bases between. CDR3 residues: CASSPGGADYGYTF. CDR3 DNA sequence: TGTGCCAGCAGCCCTGGGGGGGCGGATTATGGCTACACCTTC.

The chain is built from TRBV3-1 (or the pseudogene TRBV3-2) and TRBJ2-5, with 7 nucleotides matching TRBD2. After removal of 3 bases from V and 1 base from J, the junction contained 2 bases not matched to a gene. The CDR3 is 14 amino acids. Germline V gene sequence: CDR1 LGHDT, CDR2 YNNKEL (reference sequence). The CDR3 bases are TGTGCCAGCAGCCAGGCTAGCGGCCAAGAGACCCAGTACTTC. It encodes CASSQASGQETQYF.

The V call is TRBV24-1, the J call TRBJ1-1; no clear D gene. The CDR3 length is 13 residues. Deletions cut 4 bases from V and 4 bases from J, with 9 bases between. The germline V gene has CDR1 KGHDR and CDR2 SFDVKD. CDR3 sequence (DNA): TGTGCCACCAGTGAATCTCGGGGCACTGAAGCTTTCTTT. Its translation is CATSESRGTEAFF.

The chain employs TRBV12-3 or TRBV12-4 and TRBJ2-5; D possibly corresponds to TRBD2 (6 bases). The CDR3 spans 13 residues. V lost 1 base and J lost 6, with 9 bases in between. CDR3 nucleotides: TGTGCCAGCAGTTTAGGCGGGAAACAGACCCAGTACTTC. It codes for CASSLGGKQTQYF.

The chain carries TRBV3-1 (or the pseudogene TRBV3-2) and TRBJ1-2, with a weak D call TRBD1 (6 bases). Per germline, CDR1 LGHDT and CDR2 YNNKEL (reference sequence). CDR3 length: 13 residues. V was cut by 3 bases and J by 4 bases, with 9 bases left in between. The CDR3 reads CASSQEGGYGYTF. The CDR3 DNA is TGTGCCAGCAGCCAGGAAGGGGGCTATGGCTACACCTTC.

The DNA of the CDR3 is TGTGCCAGCAGCTCTCGTCGGACAGGCACAGATACGCAGTATTTT. Translating it yields CASSSRRTGTDTQYF. The chain carries TRBV11-3 and TRBJ2-3; a weak D match, TRBD1 (6 bases). The germline CDR1 and CDR2 sequences are SGHNT and YENEEA. The ends were cut back, 4 bases at V and 1 base at J, with 12 bases in the middle. The CDR3 runs to 15 residues.

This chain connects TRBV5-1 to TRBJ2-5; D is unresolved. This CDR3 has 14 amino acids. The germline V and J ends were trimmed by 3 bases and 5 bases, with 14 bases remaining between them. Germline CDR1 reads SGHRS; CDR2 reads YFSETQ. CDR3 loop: CASSSGRSQETQYF. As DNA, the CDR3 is TGCGCCAGCAGCTCGGGTCGGAGTCAGGAGACCCAGTACTTC.

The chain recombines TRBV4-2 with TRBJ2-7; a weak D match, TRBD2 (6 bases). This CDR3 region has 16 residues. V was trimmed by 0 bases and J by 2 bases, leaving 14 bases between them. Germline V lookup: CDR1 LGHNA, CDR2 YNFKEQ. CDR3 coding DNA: TGTGCCAGCAGCCAAGAGGACGGCGGGGTCACCTACGAGCAGTACTTC. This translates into CASSQEDGGVTYEQYF.

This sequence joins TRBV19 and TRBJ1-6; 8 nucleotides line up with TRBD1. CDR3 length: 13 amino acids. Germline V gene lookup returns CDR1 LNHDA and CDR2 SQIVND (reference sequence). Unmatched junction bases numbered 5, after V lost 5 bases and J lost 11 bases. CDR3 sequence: CASSVAGGAPLHF. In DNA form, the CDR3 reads TGTGCCAGTAGTGTAGCAGGGGGCGCACCCCTCCACTTT.